A selection of T cell receptor beta chains follows, all from one sample in a study of OX40 agonist ivuxolimab in advanced cancers. Clones were sequenced by immunoSEQ multiplex PCR, and TCRdb holds only the in-frame ones, with some missing. The data show over 85,000 clones, about four fifths seen once. This material consisted of CD4+ or CD8+ T cells sorted from blood, taken in a trial of the OX40 agonist ivuxolimab. These receptors all come from an adult with an advanced solid tumor such as melanoma, head and neck, liver or kidney cancer. Both conserved end residues are part of each CDR3. A D gene is named only where the DNA matches it firmly. Clone size appears in some rows only: once, few, many, or a class for an expanded clone.

V	size	length	D	J	DNA	CDR3
TRBV19	.	14	.	TRBJ2-7	TGTGCCAGTAAGCCGGGACGCAACACCTACGAGCAGTACTTC	CASKPGRNTYEQYF
TRBV7-7	.	17	.	TRBJ2-1	TGTGCCAGCAGCTTACTGAACGGGGCAAGCTCCTACAATGAGCAGTTCTTC	CASSLLNGASSYNEQFF
TRBV9	.	15	.	TRBJ1-3	TGTGCCAGCAGCGTAGGGGTTCCCTCTGGAAACACCATATATTTT	CASSVGVPSGNTIYF
TRBV7-2	.	11	.	TRBJ2-7	TGTGCCAGCAGCTTAGGGTTGAAGCAGTACTTC	CASSLGLKQYF
TRBV10-2	.	12	TRBD1	TRBJ1-1	TGCGCCAGCTTACAGGGGGCGGGCGAAGCTTTCTTT	CASLQGAGEAFF
TRBV7-8	few	19	.	TRBJ1-3	TGTGCCAGCAGCTTGGGTAGATTGGTTGGTTCTTCGCGGGGAAACACCATATATTTT	CASSLGRLVGSSRGNTIYF
TRBV11-1	once	15	.	TRBJ1-1	TGTGCCAGCAGCTTAGCGGGGCCAGGGAACACTGAAGCTTTCTTT	CASSLAGPGNTEAFF
TRBV28	.	15	TRBD1	TRBJ1-2	TGTGCCACCGGGCAGTCGGACAGGGTGTTTCATGGCTACACCTTC	CATGQSDRVFHGYTF
TRBV6-5	.	13	TRBD1	TRBJ1-1	TGTGCCAGCACAACAGGGGGCCGAACTGAAGCTTTCTTT	CASTTGGRTEAFF
TRBV7-8	.	14	TRBD1	TRBJ1-5	TGTGCCAGCAGCCCAGGACAGGGCCTAGGGCCCCAGCATTTT	CASSPGQGLGPQHF
TRBV7-8	.	14	.	TRBJ1-2	TGTGCCAGCAGCTTCCTCATGTCATGGGGTGGCTACACCTTC	CASSFLMSWGGYTF
TRBV7-3	.	13	.	TRBJ2-2	TGTGCCAGCAGGCCAAAGAACACCGGGGAGCTGTTTTTT	CASRPKNTGELFF
TRBV7-2	.	13	TRBD1	TRBJ1-2	TGTGCCAGCAGCCTCGGGACAGGCTTTGGCTACACCTTC	CASSLGTGFGYTF
TRBV2	.	13	.	TRBJ2-1	TGTGCCAGCAGCCAGGGCTTGGACAATGAGCAGTTCTTC	CASSQGLDNEQFF
TRBV28	.	15	.	TRBJ2-1	TGTGCCAGCAGTTCCCGCGGGGCGGATTACAATGAGCAGTTCTTC	CASSSRGADYNEQFF
TRBV6-1	once	14	.	TRBJ2-4	TGTGCCAGCAGTGGGACACCACGGGAATACATTCAGTACTTC	CASSGTPREYIQYF
TRBV5-1	.	16	TRBD2	TRBJ2-5	TGCGCCAGCAGCTTGGCCCTAGCGGGAGTAGGAGAGACCCAGTACTTC	CASSLALAGVGETQYF
TRBV18	.	15	TRBD1	TRBJ1-5	TGTGCCAGCTCACCCGGGGGGACAGGGGATCAGCCCCAGCATTTT	CASSPGGTGDQPQHF
TRBV19	.	15	TRBD2	TRBJ2-1	TGTGCCAGTAGTATTAGGGAGTCAGGGAGGGATGAGCAGTTCTTC	CASSIRESGRDEQFF
TRBV27	.	16	TRBD1	TRBJ1-3	TGTGCCAGCAGTTTAACAGGGGGCCCCTCTGGAAACACCATATATTTT	CASSLTGGPSGNTIYF
TRBV18	.	12	.	TRBJ2-3	TGTGCCAGCTCACCATCCCGAGATACGCAGTATTTT	CASSPSRDTQYF
TRBV7-8	.	15	TRBD2	TRBJ2-1	TGTGCCAGCAGCCCAGGGGTTAGCGGGAGATTTGAGCAGTTCTTC	CASSPGVSGRFEQFF
TRBV9	.	15	.	TRBJ2-1	TGTGCCAGCAGCGCCCAGGGGGGCTCCTACAATGAGCAGTTCTTC	CASSAQGGSYNEQFF
TRBV30	.	15	.	TRBJ1-4	TGTGCCTGCCCCGGTAGGTCCGCAACTAATGAAAAACTGTTTTTT	CACPGRSATNEKLFF
TRBV6-1	.	11	TRBD1	TRBJ2-7	TGTGCCAGCAGTTGGGACAGGGAGCAGTACTTC	CASSWDREQYF
TRBV5-4	.	16	.	TRBJ2-6	TGTGCCAGCAGCTTGGGCGAGGGGCTTGGGGCCAACGTCCTGACTTTC	CASSLGEGLGANVLTF
TRBV5-1	.	15	.	TRBJ1-2	TGCGCCAGCAGCTTGGACCGGGGTCCCCTCCGTGGCTACACCTTC	CASSLDRGPLRGYTF
TRBV4-2	.	15	.	TRBJ1-2	TGTGCCAGCAGCCAAGAACACACAGCCCTCTATGGCTACACCTTC	CASSQEHTALYGYTF
TRBV29-1	.	13	.	TRBJ1-5	TGCAGCGTCCAACAGGACGGGAATCAGCCCCAGCATTTT	CSVQQDGNQPQHF
TRBV19	few	15	.	TRBJ1-5	TGTGCCAGTAGTATTAAGGGATCTAGCAATCAGCCCCAGCATTTT	CASSIKGSSNQPQHF
TRBV30	.	15	.	TRBJ1-6	TGTGCCTGGAGCCTCCACGGAGGGACGGGTTCACCCCTCCACTTT	CAWSLHGGTGSPLHF
TRBV27	.	14	.	TRBJ2-7	TGTGCCAGCAGTATGACTAGTCTCTCCTACGAGCAGTACTTC	CASSMTSLSYEQYF
TRBV5-1	.	14	.	TRBJ1-1	TGCGCCAGCAGCTTAGTCGGGAAAAACACTGAAGCTTTCTTT	CASSLVGKNTEAFF
TRBV5-1	.	14	.	TRBJ1-5	TGCGCCAGCAGAGCTGACGGTAGCAATCAGCCCCAGCATTTT	CASRADGSNQPQHF